The next 13 T cell receptor beta chains were all read from a single sample in a study of CD8+ T cells in alopecia areata. After isolation, RNA underwent reverse transcription to generate cDNA as the sequencing template. Produced via immunoSEQ multiplex PCR; TCRdb's table is partial and in-frame only. The data contain 95,000 to 120,000 clones, under 65% of them singletons. The sequenced sample was NKG2D-low CD8+ T cells sorted from blood. Receptors were obtained from a human donor with alopecia areata.

The rearrangement links TRBV4-1 to TRBJ1-1; tentative D call: TRBD1 (6 bases). This CDR3 region has 13 residues. The V end lost 4 bases, the J end lost 4 bases, and 10 bases lay between the germline ends. Germline lookup yields CDR1 MGHRA and CDR2 YSYEKL. The CDR3 sequence is CASSLGGPTEAFF. The CDR3 DNA reads as TGCGCCAGCAGCCTCGGGGGGCCCACTGAAGCTTTCTTT.

This clone occurred a few times. The chain employs TRBV27 and TRBJ2-5; TRBD1 matches at 7 bases. CDR1 is MNHEY and CDR2 is SMNVEV in the germline V gene (reference sequence). This CDR3 is 14 amino acids long. The J segment lost 5 bases and the V segment lost 5 bases, leaving 8 bases of the junction unmatched. CDR3 coding DNA: TGTGCCAGCAGTCCCACAGGGGAGACGGAGACCCAGTACTTC. Translated, it gives CASSPTGETETQYF.

V usage is TRBV27 and J usage is TRBJ2-2; unclear D gene. Germline values: CDR1 MNHEY, CDR2 SMNVEV (reference sequence). V dropped 3 bases and J dropped 1 base, with 6 bases sitting between them. CDR3 size: 14 residues. CDR3 nucleotide sequence: TGTGCCAGCAGTTTTCAGTTGAACACCGGGGAGCTGTTTTTT. It translates to CASSFQLNTGELFF.

The genes are TRBV6-5 and TRBJ2-1, with 10 bases that match TRBD2. From germline, CDR1 is MNHEY and CDR2 SVGAGI. Trimming at V came to 5 bases and at J to 4 bases, leaving 2 bases not matched to a gene. This CDR3 contains 14 residues. The CDR3 region is CASSPSGSYNEQFF. The CDR3 nucleotides are TGTGCCAGCAGTCCTAGCGGGAGTTACAATGAGCAGTTCTTC.

The rearrangement joins TRBV4-1 to TRBJ2-7, with 11 bases identical to TRBD2. Trimming at V came to 4 bases and at J to 3 bases, leaving 2 bases not matched to a gene. The CDR3 is made up of 14 amino acids. Germline V gene lookup returns CDR1 MGHRA and CDR2 YSYEKL. CDR3 protein: CASSPGTSGYEQYF. The CDR3, as DNA: TGCGCCAGCAGCCCCGGGACTAGCGGCTACGAGCAGTACTTC.

The chain has TRBV7-9 and TRBJ2-7; TRBD2 might be the D (5 bases). Germline V lookup: CDR1 SEHNR, CDR2 FQNEAQ (reference sequence). Trimming stripped 4 bases from V and 2 bases from J, with 15 bases between. CDR3 length: 15 amino acids. Here the CDR3 reads CASSSNTGITYEQYF. CDR3 DNA sequence: TGTGCCAGCAGCTCCAATACCGGGATAACCTACGAGCAGTACTTC. Drawing the rest from reference TRBV7-9 and TRBJ2-7, the complete variable domain is DTGVSQNPRHKITKRGQNVTFRCDPISEHNRLYWYRQTLGQGPEFLTYFQNEAQLEKSRLLSDRFSAERPKGSFSTLEIQRTEQGDSAMYLCASSSNTGITYEQYFGPGTRLTVT.

This chain joins TRBV9 and TRBJ2-7; possible D gene TRBD2, 7 bases. This CDR3 region has 15 residues. V was clipped by 4 bases and J by 3 bases, with 17 bases between them. CDR1 and CDR2 from the germline V gene are SGDLS and YYNGEE. Here the CDR3 reads CASSLDGGGSYEQYF. The CDR3 nucleotides are TGTGCCAGCAGCCTCGATGGGGGCGGGAGCTACGAGCAGTACTTC.

This clone came up a few times. The rearrangement uses TRBV27 and TRBJ2-1, with 11 bases identical to TRBD2. The CDR3 covers 15 residues. With 6 bases clipped from V and 5 bases from J, the junction kept 6 bases outside the gene matches. Germline assignment: CDR1 MNHEY and CDR2 SMNVEV (reference sequence). Here the CDR3 reads CASSSIAGGNNEQFF. The CDR3 DNA follows: TGTGCCAGCAGCAGTATAGCGGGAGGGAACAATGAGCAGTTCTTC.

The chain joins TRBV23-1 to TRBJ2-1; D gene uncertain. TRBV23-1 is assigned to the ORF class and has an uncertain function. Deletions cut 6 bases from V and 9 bases from J, with 12 bases between. The CDR3 runs 12 residues. The CDR3 bases are TGCGCCAGCAGGCCGACCCGTCTTGAGCAGTTCTTC. It specifies CASRPTRLEQFF.

The chain joins TRBV15 to TRBJ2-7; 7 bases agree with TRBD1. Germline V gene data show CDR1 as LNHNV and CDR2 as YYDKDF (reference sequence). This CDR3 is 15 amino acids long. V lost 0 bases and J lost 2; bases outside the gene matches: 4. This CDR3 is CATSRDRGTAYEQYF. The CDR3 DNA follows: TGTGCCACCAGCAGAGATCGTGGGACAGCCTACGAGCAGTACTTC. The full variable domain, rest sourced from reference TRBV15 and TRBJ2-7, is DAMVIQNPRYQVTQFGKPVTLSCSQTLNHNVMYWYQQKSSQAPKLLFHYYDKDFNNEADTPDNFQSRRPNTSFCFLDIRSPGLGDTAMYLCATSRDRGTAYEQYFGPGTRLTVT.

The chain is built from TRBV4-1 and TRBJ2-3; 8 bases are a match to TRBD2. The CDR3 has 15 amino acids. The junction had 9 bases not matched to a gene; V was cut back by 7 bases and J by 3 bases. Germline assignment: CDR1 MGHRA and CDR2 YSYEKL. CDR3: CASTGRGGRTDTQYF. In DNA, the CDR3 is TGCGCCAGCACCGGACGGGGCGGGAGGACAGATACGCAGTATTTT.

This clone was seen a few times. The chain employs TRBV5-8 and TRBJ2-1; weak D call: TRBD2 (5 bases). Per the germline V gene, CDR1 is SGHTS and CDR2 is YDEGEE. V was cut by 0 bases and J by 0 bases, with 13 bases left in between. There are 17 residues in the CDR3. The DNA for the CDR3 is TGTGCCAGCAGCTTGGCGCGGGCAATAAGCTCCTACAATGAGCAGTTCTTC. This translates into CASSLARAISSYNEQFF.

J is TRBJ2-7 and V is TRBV13, with a weak D call TRBD1 (6 bases). CDR3 length: 13 amino acids. V was trimmed by 8 bases and J by 3 bases, leaving 14 bases between them. Germline CDR1 reads PRHDT; CDR2 reads FYEKMQ (reference sequence). The CDR3 DNA sequence: TGTGCCAGCTCGTCGCCGGGACACTACGAGCAGTACTTC. Translated, it gives CASSSPGHYEQYF.